Listed below are T cell receptor beta chains from one sample, sequenced in a study of T cell responses to AZD1222 COVID-19 vaccine. Profiled with immunoSEQ multiplex PCR; TCRdb holds only in-frame clones, not every one. Of more than 70,000 clones listed, less than 90% are singletons. The starting material was peripheral blood, obtained 28 days after the second AZD1222 dose. These receptors were taken from an adult who received the AZD1222 COVID-19 vaccine. The conserved cysteine and the conserved F or W are not part of the CDR3 here. A D gene is named only where the DNA matches it firmly.

V	J	D	CDR3
TRBV5-6	TRBJ2-7	NA	ASSFDRSYEQY
TRBV18	TRBJ1-4	NA	ASSSQNEKLF
TRBV27	TRBJ1-1	NA	ASSSQLNTEAF
TRBV11-2	TRBJ1-1	NA	ASSLEGSGTEAF
TRBV10-1	TRBJ2-7	NA	ASSEYQGSYEQY
TRBV12-5	TRBJ1-5	NA	ASGPVGENQPQH
TRBV3-1/TRBV3-2	TRBJ2-5	NA	ASSQETIRGPQGETQY
TRBV5-1	TRBJ2-1	TRBD2	ASSPGLAGGPGNEQF
TRBV6-5	TRBJ2-2	NA	ASTRGSEGGELF
TRBV2	TRBJ1-2	NA	ASSLGDGYT
TRBV6-5	TRBJ2-2	NA	ASSYVRQFTGELF
TRBV7-2	TRBJ1-6	NA	ASSLVAGSLSPLH
TRBV18	TRBJ1-5	TRBD1	ASSPRGVQGSQPQH
TRBV27	TRBJ1-1	NA	ASGPHDTEAF
TRBV12-3/TRBV12-4	TRBJ1-5	NA	ASSSGGPQH
TRBV7-9	TRBJ2-3	NA	ASSLRGGTDTQY
TRBV5-1	TRBJ1-2	TRBD1	ASSLTGGGYT
TRBV6-2/TRBV6-3	TRBJ1-1	TRBD1	ASSPTGGVTEAF
TRBV20-1	TRBJ2-5	NA	SASIPGQRETQY
TRBV5-1	TRBJ1-2	NA	ASSATEGSRGYT
TRBV18	TRBJ2-3	NA	ASSLVGTDTQY
TRBV7-7	TRBJ2-1	NA	ASSLERGNEQF
TRBV2	TRBJ2-2	NA	ASRVTNTGELF
TRBV3-1/TRBV3-2	TRBJ2-1	TRBD2	ASRGGDVSYNEQF
TRBV18	TRBJ1-6	NA	ASSPTGEDSPLH
TRBV18	TRBJ2-7	TRBD1	ASSTSQGYEQY
TRBV5-4	TRBJ2-7	TRBD2	ASSERLGGGAGEQY
TRBV10-3	TRBJ1-5	TRBD1	AISGQGGNQPQH
TRBV21-1	TRBJ1-1	NA	ASSKTEGGAF
TRBV5-1	TRBJ2-7	NA	ASSLGSDPFYEQY
TRBV11-2	TRBJ1-2	NA	ASSPTGQHYGYT
TRBV2	TRBJ2-2	NA	ASRTGPMNTGELF
TRBV11-2	TRBJ1-5	NA	ASSFTSDQPQH
TRBV29-1	TRBJ2-5	NA	SVGGAGGRYKETQY
TRBV6-5	TRBJ1-2	NA	ASSPNSYGYT
TRBV5-1	TRBJ2-3	TRBD1	ASSFGQGGTDTQY
TRBV28	TRBJ1-4	NA	ASRQKNEKLF
TRBV3-1/TRBV3-2	TRBJ1-5	NA	ASSQGRHQPQH
TRBV10-2	TRBJ2-1	NA	ASSGYRASLNNEQF
TRBV21-1	TRBJ2-7	NA	ASSKAENYEQY
TRBV19	TRBJ1-2	TRBD1	ASSKDRRYGYT
TRBV5-4	TRBJ2-7	NA	ASSLGGVGAQTYEQY
TRBV7-8	TRBJ2-7	NA	ASSLVSGSGYEQY
TRBV19	TRBJ2-7	TRBD1	ASSIDHYRDSSYEQY
TRBV6-5	TRBJ1-2	NA	ASSLVTGNNYGYT
TRBV12-3/TRBV12-4	TRBJ1-6	NA	ASSYYGNSPLH
TRBV9	TRBJ1-6	NA	ASSFDLDNSPLH